The 14 T cell receptor beta chains in this list originate from one sample, sequenced in a study of T-cell memory formation after mild COVID-19. TCRdb independently ran MiXCR on the 5' RACE reads; one entry per CDR3 protein. Of under 250,000 distinct CDR3 sequences listed, around 27% are singletons. Sequencing input: PBMCs or a T cell subset sorted from them (not recorded which). The receptors derive from an adult woman who had mild COVID-19 (a few samples of this study predate the infection). Cell type and time point are not known.

Only a few counts were recorded for this clonotype. The chain links TRBV5-6 to TRBJ2-7; 8 bases fit TRBD2. This CDR3 has 14 residues. The germline CDR1 and CDR2 sequences are SGHDT and YYEEEE. J was trimmed by 5 bases and V by 2 bases; bases with no gene match: 6. CDR3 loop: CASSLHGRANEQYF. The CDR3 nucleotides are TGTGCCAGCAGCTTACACGGGAGGGCCAACGAGCAGTACTTC.

This clonotype has more than one count but fewer than ten. This chain joins TRBV6-2 or TRBV6-3 and TRBJ2-5; possibly TRBD1 for D (5 bases). This CDR3 spans 14 amino acids. CDR1 and CDR2 from the germline V gene are MNHEY and SVGEGT. The germline V and J ends were trimmed by 5 bases and 1 base, with 11 bases remaining between them. This CDR3 is CASSKRQGQETQYF. DNA for the CDR3: TGTGCCAGCAGTAAACGGCAGGGCCAAGAGACCCAGTACTTC.

The V and J genes are TRBV24-1 and TRBJ1-3, with D unclear. The CDR3 contains 12 residues. From germline, CDR1 is KGHDR and CDR2 SFDVKD. V lost 0 bases and J 4 bases, leaving 0 bases between the germline ends. The CDR3 spells CATSDLGNTIYF. The DNA for the CDR3 is TGTGCCACCAGTGATTTGGGAAACACCATATATTTT.

This clonotype has more than one count but fewer than ten. This rearrangement joins TRBV7-3 to TRBJ2-1; no clear D. The CDR3 sequence is 12 residues long. Germline CDR1 SGHTA, CDR2 FQGTGA. Trimming cost V 1 base and J 5 bases, with 3 bases left between them. This CDR3 is CASSLSNNEQFF. In nucleotides, the CDR3 is TGTGCCAGCAGCTTAAGCAACAATGAGCAGTTCTTC.

The table lists this clonotype with a few counts. Germline is not matched at one junction end, which may reflect a read error. The gene calls are TRBV20-1 and TRBJ1-4, with no clear D. Germline V gene data show CDR1 as DFQATT and CDR2 as SNEGSKA (reference sequence). The CDR3 runs 10 residues. The CDR3 DNA reads TGCAGTGCTAGAGATCGGCAGGACCTATTT. Its protein is CSARDRQDLF.

The rearrangement joins TRBV30 to TRBJ1-5; D gene ambiguous. Trimming shortened V by 0 bases and J by 4 bases, and 4 bases separated the two germline ends. CDR1 is GTSNPN, CDR2 SVGIG, per germline (reference sequence). The CDR3 covers 12 residues. This chain's CDR3 is CAWSVYNQPQHF. The CDR3 region has the DNA TGTGCCTGGAGTGTATATAATCAGCCCCAGCATTTT.

The rearrangement uses TRBV7-6 and TRBJ2-5; D remains ambiguous. The germline V gene has CDR1 SGHVS and CDR2 FNYEAQ. V was trimmed by 5 bases and J by 5 bases, leaving 21 bases between them. This CDR3 contains 16 residues. CDR3 loop: CASSPAPPALLETQYF. In nucleotides, the CDR3 is TGTGCCAGCAGCCCCGCCCCCCCTGCACTCTTGGAGACCCAGTACTTC.

There are a few counts of this clonotype. V usage is TRBV3-1 and J usage is TRBJ2-1, with 9 bases matching TRBD1. J was trimmed by 6 bases and V by 4 bases; bases with no gene match: 7. The CDR3 is 15 amino acids. Germline CDR1 LGHDT, CDR2 YNNKEL (reference sequence). CDR3 in DNA: TGTGCCAGCAGCCGTACAGGGGGCTTAATCAATGAGCAGTTCTTC. Amino acid sequence: CASSRTGGLINEQFF.

The CDR3 region is CASSLFGEVSYNEQFF. The CDR3 bases are TGTGCCAGCAGCTTATTTGGAGAGGTATCCTACAATGAGCAGTTCTTC. The genes are TRBV7-6 and TRBJ2-1, with no clear D. Germline CDR1 and CDR2: SGHVS and FNYEAQ. CDR3 length: 16 residues. Trimming took off 2 bases at V and 1 base at J, with 12 bases between the two ends.

The CDR3 region is CASRGLARGGELFF. Here the CDR3 DNA reads TGTGCCAGCAGGGGACTAGCCCGGGGCGGGGAGCTGTTTTTT. The chain carries TRBV6-6 and TRBJ2-2; 9 bases fit TRBD2. This CDR3 is built from 14 residues. In germline, CDR1 is MNHNY, CDR2 SVGAGI (reference sequence). V shed 6 bases, J shed 7 bases, and the junction held 6 bases outside the gene matches.

This chain joins TRBV14 and TRBJ2-7; TRBD2 matches at 11 bases. V trimming: 4 bases; J trimming: 0 bases; junction bases outside the gene matches: 11. CDR1 and CDR2 from the germline V gene are SGHDN and FVKESK. The CDR3 extends over 18 amino acids. CDR3 sequence: CASSRKGASGGSSYEQYF. The DNA for the CDR3 is TGTGCCAGCAGCCGGAAGGGGGCTAGCGGGGGGAGCTCCTACGAGCAGTACTTC.

V gene TRBV5-6 combines with J gene TRBJ2-1; TRBD1 matches 8 bases. The junction had 5 bases not matched to a gene; V was cut back by 0 bases and J by 6 bases. This CDR3 is built from 15 residues. Germline values: CDR1 SGHDT, CDR2 YYEEEE. The CDR3 spells CASSLAGTGGNEQFF. The CDR3 region has the DNA TGTGCCAGCAGCTTGGCAGGGACAGGCGGCAATGAGCAGTTCTTC.

The chain couples TRBV7-2 to TRBJ2-3; 13 nucleotides agree with TRBD2. CDR1 and CDR2 from the germline V gene are SGHTA and FQGNSA. The V segment lost 4 bases and the J segment 2 bases; nucleotides outside the gene matches: 6. The CDR3 loop spans 17 amino acids. This chain's CDR3 is CASSSWTSGSVTDTQYF. CDR3 nucleotide sequence: TGTGCCAGCAGCTCCTGGACTAGCGGGAGTGTCACAGATACGCAGTATTTT.

This clonotype was counted a few times. The gene calls are TRBV5-1 and TRBJ2-5; unclear D gene. Trimming removed 5 bases from V and 5 bases from J, with 16 bases in between. The CDR3 covers 14 residues. Germline V gene data show CDR1 as SGHRS and CDR2 as YFSETQ. CDR3 coding DNA: TGCGCCAGCAGTTCCCCTGAAGACGGGGAGACCCAGTACTTC. It yields the protein CASSSPEDGETQYF.